The present TCR beta chain was sequenced within a study of cytomegalovirus exposure and HLA in healthy donors. The PCR ran on 60 Vbeta and 13 Jbeta primers. Some clones are missing from TCRdb's copy, which holds only in-frame ones; the method was immunoSEQ multiplex PCR. This sample carries around 200,000 clones, roughly 80% of them seen once, and the ten largest clones take around 6%. This clone was detected only a few times. This CDR3 is built from 15 residues. Germline V gives CDR1 MGHRA, CDR2 YSYEKL. The germline V and J ends were trimmed by 1 base and 4 bases, with 13 bases remaining between them.

The material sequenced was PBMCs. The chain combines TRBV4-1 with TRBJ1-1, with D possibly matching TRBD1 (5 bases). This TCR came from a man aged 40-49 years in good health and CMV-seropositive. The CDR3 sequence: CASSQVPSGGTEAFF. CDR3 coding DNA: TGCGCCAGCAGCCAAGTACCATCCGGGGGCACTGAAGCTTTCTTT.